These 28 T cell receptor beta chains were sequenced from one sample in a study of OX40 agonist ivuxolimab in advanced cancers. Preparation of the library involved the immunoSEQ multiplex PCR assay. The immuneACCESS repertoire file appears here via TCRdb, limited to in-frame rearrangements. These files lack a portion of the clones; in checked studies, under half of the deficit traces to unresolved V genes, and the cause of the others is not known. The sample includes around 70,000 clones, with 70% to 85% observed a single time. The ten biggest clones cover roughly 1.2% of the sample. The starting material was CD4+ or CD8+ T cells sorted from blood, obtained in a trial of the OX40 agonist ivuxolimab. The receptor source for this set is an adult with an advanced solid tumor such as melanoma, head and neck, liver or kidney cancer.

The chain combines TRBV7-2 with TRBJ1-3; the D is unclear. V was cut by 7 bases and J by 0 bases, with 7 bases left in between. The CDR3 runs to 13 residues. CDR1 and CDR2 from the germline V gene are SGHTA and FQGNSA. The DNA of the CDR3 is TGTGCCAGCAAGGACCGCTCTGGAAACACCATATATTTT. It translates to CASKDRSGNTIYF.

The chain couples TRBV7-2 to TRBJ2-7; no definite D call. The CDR3 spans 14 residues. The V end lost 5 bases, the J end lost 0 bases, and 11 bases lay between the germline ends. Germline CDR1 and CDR2: SGHTA and FQGNSA. DNA of the CDR3: TGTGCCAGCAGCCCCCGGATGAGCTCCTACGAGCAGTACTTC. Translated: CASSPRMSSYEQYF. The full variable domain, in which reference TRBV7-2 and TRBJ2-7 provide the parts outside the CDR3, is GAGVSQSPSNKVTEKGKDVELRCDPISGHTALYWYRQSLGQGLEFLIYFQGNSAPDKSGLPSDRFSAERTGGSVSTLTIQRTQQEDSAVYLCASSPRMSSYEQYFGPGTRLTVT.

V is TRBV5-1 and J is TRBJ1-6, with TRBD1 identical over 7 bases. J lost 9 bases, V lost 2 bases, and 8 bases had no gene match. In germline, CDR1 is SGHRS, CDR2 YFSETQ. CDR3 length equals 15 residues. Here the CDR3 DNA reads TGCGCCAGCAGCTTACAGGGGCCTGGTCCTTCACCCCTCCACTTT. Protein sequence: CASSLQGPGPSPLHF. Combining the CDR3 with reference TRBV5-1 and TRBJ1-6 gives the whole variable domain KAGVTQTPRYLIKTRGQQVTLSCSPISGHRSVSWYQQTPGQGLQFLFEYFSETQRNKGNFPGRFSGRQFSNSRSEMNVSTLELGDSALYLCASSLQGPGPSPLHFGNGTRLTVT.

V is TRBV6-5 and J is TRBJ1-2; 7 positions agree with TRBD1. The CDR3 runs 12 residues. V was clipped by 6 bases and J by 8 bases; unmatched bases: 6. Germline V gene sequence: CDR1 MNHEY, CDR2 SVGAGI. CDR3 in amino acids: CASRRQGRGYTF. The DNA of the CDR3 is TGTGCCAGCAGAAGACAGGGTAGGGGCTACACCTTC.

CDR3 DNA sequence: TGCGCCAGCAGCCAAGATTGGATGGGACAGGGGGTTTATAGCAATCAGCCCCAGCATTTT. Its protein product is CASSQDWMGQGVYSNQPQHF. This rearrangement joins TRBV4-3 to TRBJ1-5, with 11 bases fitting TRBD1. Germline-derived CDR1 and CDR2 are LGHNA and YSLEER. The V gene end was trimmed by 0 bases and the J gene end by 0 bases; junction bases not matched to a gene: 10. The CDR3 has 20 residues.

The chain links TRBV12-5 to TRBJ1-2, with 8 bases identical to TRBD1. The CDR3 extends over 16 amino acids. Per germline, CDR1 LGHNT and CDR2 FRNRAP. J was trimmed by 0 bases and V by 3 bases; bases with no gene match: 6. The CDR3 coding sequence is TGTGCTAGTGGTTTCACGGACAGGGCCCCTAACTATGGCTACACCTTC. This codes for CASGFTDRAPNYGYTF.

This rearrangement joins TRBV7-9 to TRBJ2-5; 9 bases line up with TRBD1. The J call may not be correct, given that the DNA end is closer to TRBJ2-7. The CDR3 length is 16 residues. CDR1 is SEHNR, CDR2 FQNEAQ, per germline (reference sequence). CDR3 protein: CASSLPPGTGLYEQYF. CDR3 coding DNA: TGTGCCAGCAGCTTACCCCCCGGGACAGGGTTGTACGAGCAGTACTTC.

The gene calls are TRBV18 and TRBJ1-4; no firm D call. Per germline, CDR1 KGHSH and CDR2 LQKENI. The CDR3 extends over 13 amino acids. The ends were cut back, 0 bases at V and 7 bases at J, with 6 bases in the middle. The CDR3 DNA is TGTGCCAGCTCACCACCCCCTGGTGAAAAACTGTTTTTT. Its protein is CASSPPPGEKLFF.

The chain couples TRBV9 to TRBJ2-7; possibly TRBD1 or TRBD2 for D (5 bases each). Germline CDR1 reads SGDLS; CDR2 reads YYNGEE. The germline V and J ends were trimmed by 0 bases and 0 bases, with 10 bases remaining between them. The CDR3 is 15 residues long. Written as DNA, the CDR3 is TGTGCCAGCAGCGTAGGAGGGGCGAGCTCCTACGAGCAGTACTTC. Its translation: CASSVGGASSYEQYF.

This clone has a single count. The chain combines TRBV10-3 with TRBJ2-1; D is undetermined. Trimming removed 5 bases from V and 2 bases from J, with 13 bases in between. CDR1 is ENHRY, CDR2 SYGVKD, per germline. This CDR3 is built from 15 residues. The CDR3 loop is CAISPLLPAYNEQFF. The CDR3 DNA is TGTGCCATCAGTCCCCTGTTACCAGCCTACAATGAGCAGTTCTTC.

This clone was counted a single time. The chain's CDR3 is CASSSRDRGDGYTF. CDR3 DNA: TGCGCCAGCAGCTCCCGGGACAGGGGAGATGGCTACACCTTC. V gene TRBV5-1 combines with J gene TRBJ1-2, with TRBD1 identical over 10 bases. Germline values: CDR1 SGHRS, CDR2 YFSETQ. The CDR3 is 14 amino acids. The V and J ends lost 3 bases and 6 bases, in that order; junction bases with no gene match: 5.

This clone came up a few times. CDR3 residues: CASSRQTSNYGYTF. Written as DNA, the CDR3 is TGCGCCAGCAGCCGTCAGACATCTAACTATGGCTACACCTTC. This chain links TRBV5-1 with TRBJ1-2; D not certain. CDR1 is SGHRS and CDR2 is YFSETQ in the germline V gene. V was pared by 4 bases and J by 0 bases, with 10 bases between. There are 14 residues in the CDR3.

V is TRBV7-9 and J is TRBJ1-1, with D possibly matching TRBD1 (5 bases). Trimming took off 3 bases at V and 4 bases at J, with 12 bases between the two ends. Germline V gene sequence: CDR1 SEHNR, CDR2 FQNEAQ (reference sequence). The CDR3 is 14 residues long. CDR3 bases: TGTGCCAGCAGCTTTGGACAATCGGGCACTGAAGCTTTCTTT. This translates into CASSFGQSGTEAFF.

The rearrangement joins TRBV18 to TRBJ2-3; the D call may be TRBD1 or TRBD2 (5 bases each). Trimming cost V 2 bases and J 0 bases, with 9 bases left between them. Germline loops: CDR1 KGHSH, CDR2 LQKENI. The CDR3 has 15 residues. Here the CDR3 DNA reads TGTGCCAGCTCACCAGAGGGGTACAGCACAGATACGCAGTATTTT. Translation gives CASSPEGYSTDTQYF.

The chain has TRBV10-3 and TRBJ2-7; weak D call: TRBD1 (5 bases). This CDR3 region has 15 residues. Per the germline V gene, CDR1 is ENHRY and CDR2 is SYGVKD. V was clipped by 6 bases and J by 2 bases, with 17 bases between them. Written as DNA, the CDR3 is TGTGCCATCAGCCCCTCCGTAGCAGGGACCTACGAGCAGTACTTC. Translated, it gives CAISPSVAGTYEQYF.

The chain is built from TRBV6-1 and TRBJ1-1, with D unresolved. Germline assignment: CDR1 MNHNS and CDR2 SASEGT. Trimming took 6 bases from V and 0 from J, leaving 8 bases between them. This CDR3 comprises 13 residues. CDR3 bases: TGTGCCAGCAGACGGGTAATGAACACTGAAGCTTTCTTT. Translating gives CASRRVMNTEAFF.

V and J are TRBV29-1 and TRBJ1-1; TRBD1 agrees at 8 bases. The CDR3 totals 16 residues. The V and J ends lost 8 bases and 4 bases, in that order; junction bases with no gene match: 18. CDR1 is SQVTM and CDR2 is ANQGSEA in the germline V gene. The CDR3 is CSSDSGTGGLVTEAFF. The CDR3 DNA sequence: TGCAGCAGCGACTCCGGGACAGGAGGGTTGGTCACTGAAGCTTTCTTT.

V is TRBV10-3 and J is TRBJ1-4; TRBD1 matches at 12 bases. After removal of 10 bases from V and 6 bases from J, the junction contained 6 bases not matched to a gene. This CDR3 has 14 residues. Germline V gives CDR1 ENHRY, CDR2 SYGVKD. The CDR3 bases are TGTGCCACCGGGGACAGGGGGCGCCATGAAAAACTGTTTTTT. As protein: CATGDRGRHEKLFF.

The chain uses TRBV6-6 and TRBJ1-2; D may be TRBD1 (5 bases). Trimming left V 6 bases short and J 4 bases short, with 21 bases between. CDR1 MNHNY and CDR2 SVGAGI come from the germline V gene (reference sequence). The CDR3 runs 16 residues. CDR3 coding DNA: TGTGCCAGCAGCGACTCGATACAGGCCCGCATCTATGGCTACACCTTC. This translates into CASSDSIQARIYGYTF.

The CDR3 nucleotides are TGCGCCAGCAGCTTTTCCCCTATTGAAAAACTGTTTTTT. It yields the protein CASSFSPIEKLFF. The chain recombines TRBV5-1 with TRBJ1-4; D not resolved. Trimming left V 2 bases short and J 7 bases short, with 9 bases between. Germline-derived CDR1 and CDR2 are SGHRS and YFSETQ. The CDR3 totals 13 residues.

The J gene is TRBJ1-4, the V gene TRBV5-1, with D uncertain. The CDR3 consists of 17 residues. Germline CDR1 reads SGHRS; CDR2 reads YFSETQ. V was trimmed by 0 bases and J by 8 bases, leaving 20 bases between them. The DNA of the CDR3 is TGCGCCAGCAGCTTGGATCCCGCTCCGGGAGGAGGAGAAAAACTGTTTTTT. It is translated as CASSLDPAPGGGEKLFF.

The chain employs TRBV4-1 and TRBJ2-7; the D gene is possibly TRBD1 (5 bases). In germline, CDR1 is MGHRA, CDR2 YSYEKL. V was pared by 0 bases and J by 6 bases, with 15 bases between. The CDR3 runs 15 residues. The CDR3 region has the DNA TGCGCCAGCAGCCAAGATTGGGGCCGCACGGGCGAGCAGTACTTC. Its protein product is CASSQDWGRTGEQYF.

The CDR3 is CASRDRALQETQYF. CDR3 nucleotide sequence: TGCGCCAGCAGGGACAGGGCCCTCCAAGAGACCCAGTACTTC. The chain is built from TRBV5-1 and TRBJ2-5; 8 nucleotides agree with TRBD1. The junction had 4 bases not matched to a gene; V was cut back by 5 bases and J by 1 base. CDR1 and CDR2 (germline): SGHRS, YFSETQ. The CDR3 is 14 residues long.

The V gene is TRBV4-3, the J gene TRBJ1-2; perhaps TRBD1 as D (6 bases). In germline, CDR1 is LGHNA, CDR2 YSLEER. V lost 3 bases, J lost 3 bases, and 11 bases lay in between. This CDR3 comprises 14 residues. The CDR3 DNA follows: TGCGCCAGCAGCCAGGGGGGCAGTGACTATGGCTACACCTTC. This encodes CASSQGGSDYGYTF.

V usage is TRBV5-6 and J usage is TRBJ2-2; TRBD1 aligns across 7 bases. This CDR3 spans 13 amino acids. V lost 1 base and J lost 6; bases outside the gene matches: 0. Germline V gene data show CDR1 as SGHDT and CDR2 as YYEEEE. The CDR3 nucleotides are TGTGCCAGCAGCTTGACAGGGGCCGGGGAGCTGTTTTTT. Amino acid sequence: CASSLTGAGELFF.

The V call is TRBV14, the J call TRBJ1-1, with no clear D. The CDR3 is 15 amino acids. Germline V lookup: CDR1 SGHDN, CDR2 FVKESK. Trimming cost V 1 base and J 6 bases, with 15 bases left between them. This CDR3 is CASSQGLSFAAEAFF. CDR3 in DNA: TGTGCCAGCAGCCAAGGATTAAGCTTTGCCGCTGAAGCTTTCTTT.

This rearrangement joins TRBV19 to TRBJ1-1; D is perhaps TRBD1 (6 bases). V was clipped by 1 base and J by 3 bases, with 21 bases between them. CDR3 length: 18 amino acids. Germline V gene lookup returns CDR1 LNHDA and CDR2 SQIVND (reference sequence). This CDR3 reads CASSIGQVKLYGDTEAFF. DNA for the CDR3: TGTGCCAGTAGTATAGGACAGGTGAAGTTATATGGGGACACTGAAGCTTTCTTT.

The chain uses TRBV5-6 and TRBJ1-1; no reliable D call. Trimming removed 0 bases from V and 10 bases from J, with 10 bases in between. CDR1 is SGHDT and CDR2 is YYEEEE in the germline V gene. The CDR3 covers 12 residues. The CDR3 spells CASSLEGNRAFF. The CDR3, as DNA: TGTGCCAGCAGCTTGGAAGGGAATCGAGCTTTCTTT. The full variable domain, completed using reference TRBV5-6 and TRBJ1-1, is DAGVTQSPTHLIKTRGQQVTLRCSPKSGHDTVSWYQQALGQGPQFIFQYYEEEERQRGNFPDRFSGHQFPNYSSELNVNALLLGDSALYLCASSLEGNRAFFGQGTRLTVV.